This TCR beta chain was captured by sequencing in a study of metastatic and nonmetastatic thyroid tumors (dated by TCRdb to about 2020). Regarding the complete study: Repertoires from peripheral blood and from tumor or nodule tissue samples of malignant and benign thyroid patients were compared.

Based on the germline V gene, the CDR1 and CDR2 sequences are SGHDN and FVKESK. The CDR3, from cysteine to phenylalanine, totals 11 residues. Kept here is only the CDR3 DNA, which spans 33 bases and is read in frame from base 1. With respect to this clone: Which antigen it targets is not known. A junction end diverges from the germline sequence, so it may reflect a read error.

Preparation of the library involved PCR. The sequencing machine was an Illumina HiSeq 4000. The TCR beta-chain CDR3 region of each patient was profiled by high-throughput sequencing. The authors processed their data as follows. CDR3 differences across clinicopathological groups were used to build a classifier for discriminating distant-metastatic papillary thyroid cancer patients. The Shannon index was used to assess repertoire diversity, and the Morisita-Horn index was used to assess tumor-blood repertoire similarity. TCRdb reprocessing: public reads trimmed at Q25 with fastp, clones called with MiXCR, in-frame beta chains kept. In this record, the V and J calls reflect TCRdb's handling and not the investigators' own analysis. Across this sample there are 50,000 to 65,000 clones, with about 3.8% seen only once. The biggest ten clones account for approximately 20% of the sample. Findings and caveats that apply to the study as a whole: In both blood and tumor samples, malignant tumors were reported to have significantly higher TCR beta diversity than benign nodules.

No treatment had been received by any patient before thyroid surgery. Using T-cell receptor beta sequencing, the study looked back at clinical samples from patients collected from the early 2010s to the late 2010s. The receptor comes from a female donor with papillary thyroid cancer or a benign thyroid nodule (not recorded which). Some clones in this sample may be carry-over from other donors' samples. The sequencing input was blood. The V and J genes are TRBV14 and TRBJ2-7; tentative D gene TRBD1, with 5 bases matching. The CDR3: CDSSLGREQYF. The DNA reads TGTGACAGCAGCCTGGGGCGGGAGCAGTACTTC.